Each of the 25 T cell receptor beta chains below was sequenced from the same sample in a study of blood T cell repertoires in COVID-19. Sequenced by immunoSEQ multiplex PCR; TCRdb stores in-frame clones only, minus some. The sample records about 250,000 clones, 85% being singletons. Sequenced input: PBMCs or T cells enriched from blood (not recorded which). Every receptor here comes from a woman aged 50 to 65 with acute COVID-19.

V and J are TRBV30 and TRBJ1-5; possible D gene TRBD1, 5 bases. Germline V gene data show CDR1 as GTSNPN and CDR2 as SVGIG (reference sequence). CDR3 length: 12 residues. V was pared by 5 bases and J by 3 bases, with 8 bases between. The CDR3 sequence: CAWDSFNQPQHF. The CDR3 coding sequence is TGTGCCTGGGACAGCTTCAATCAGCCCCAGCATTTT.

J is TRBJ1-1 and V is TRBV18, with 10 nucleotides matching TRBD1. The CDR3 runs 17 residues. The germline CDR1 and CDR2 sequences are KGHSH and LQKENI. The V segment lost 2 bases and the J segment 1 base; nucleotides outside the gene matches: 7. CDR3 residues: CASSPAGTGAWNTEAFF. Here the CDR3 DNA reads TGTGCCAGCTCACCAGCCGGGACAGGGGCCTGGAACACTGAAGCTTTCTTT.

The chain joins TRBV5-1 to TRBJ2-1; TRBD2 matches at 7 bases. CDR3 size: 14 residues. The trim removed 3 bases at V and 6 bases at J, leaving 6 bases unmatched. Germline V gene sequence: CDR1 SGHRS, CDR2 YFSETQ. This CDR3 is CASSSSGVSNEQFF. The CDR3 region has the DNA TGCGCCAGCAGCTCAAGCGGGGTTTCCAATGAGCAGTTCTTC.

The chain joins TRBV6-5 to TRBJ1-2; no firm D call. V lost 6 bases, J lost 4 bases, and 9 bases lay in between. Germline CDR1 and CDR2: MNHEY and SVGAGI. The CDR3 loop spans 12 amino acids. The CDR3, as DNA: TGTGCCAGCAGAGCGCCTGCCTATGGCTACACCTTC. Encoded protein: CASRAPAYGYTF.

This clone appeared once. This sequence joins TRBV7-2 and TRBJ2-3; 12 nucleotides match TRBD2. The CDR3 is 16 amino acids. The V and J ends lost 3 bases and 3 bases, in that order; junction bases with no gene match: 4. Looked up from germline, CDR1 is SGHTA and CDR2 is FQGNSA. The CDR3 spells CASSFLAGGRTDTQYF. CDR3 bases: TGTGCCAGCAGCTTCCTAGCGGGGGGGCGAACAGATACGCAGTATTTT.

This rearrangement joins TRBV15 to TRBJ1-1, with D possibly matching TRBD1 (5 bases). The CDR3 is made up of 12 amino acids. V lost 5 bases and J 7 bases, leaving 11 bases between the germline ends. Germline loops: CDR1 LNHNV, CDR2 YYDKDF (reference sequence). CDR3 sequence reads: CATSPGGGEAFF. As DNA, the CDR3 is TGTGCCACCAGCCCGGGGGGGGGTGAAGCTTTCTTT.

The chain couples TRBV6-5 to TRBJ1-1; tentatively, D is TRBD1 (5 bases). The CDR3 spans 14 residues. Trimming removed 6 bases at V and 5 bases at J, with 16 bases between. CDR1 is MNHEY, CDR2 SVGAGI, per germline. CDR3 sequence: CASRPSGVGTEAFF. CDR3 DNA sequence: TGTGCCAGCAGACCCTCGGGGGTAGGGACTGAAGCTTTCTTT.

The chain couples TRBV11-2 to TRBJ2-1; D remains ambiguous. V was pared by 0 bases and J by 4 bases, with 4 bases between. In germline, CDR1 is SGHAT, CDR2 FQNNGV. This CDR3 region has 13 residues. The CDR3 protein is CASSLDRYNEQFF. CDR3 DNA sequence: TGTGCCAGCAGCTTAGATCGGTACAATGAGCAGTTCTTC.

V gene TRBV7-8 combines with J gene TRBJ1-1; D unresolved. The CDR3 is made up of 17 amino acids. The V end was cut by 1 base, the J end by 1 base, with 16 bases between. Per the germline V gene, CDR1 is SGHVS and CDR2 is FQNEAQ. CDR3 DNA: TGTGCCAGCAGCTTAGGTGTTCGGGTAGGAAAGAACACTGAAGCTTTCTTT. It translates to CASSLGVRVGKNTEAFF.

V gene TRBV6-2 or TRBV6-3 combines with J gene TRBJ1-3; D is undetermined. The V end was cut by 7 bases, the J end by 4 bases, with 14 bases between. This CDR3 spans 14 amino acids. Germline V lookup: CDR1 MNHEY, CDR2 SVGEGT. The CDR3 region is CASTDSPGGNTIYF. The CDR3 nucleotides read TGTGCCAGCACTGACTCACCGGGAGGAAACACCATATATTTT.

The V and J genes are TRBV7-8 and TRBJ1-2; possibly TRBD1 for D (5 bases). From germline, CDR1 is SGHVS and CDR2 FQNEAQ. Between the trimmed V and J ends, which lost 1 base and 0 bases, there was a span of 9 bases. The CDR3 totals 15 residues. This chain's CDR3 is CASSLVQGTNYGYTF. In nucleotides, the CDR3 is TGTGCCAGCAGCTTAGTCCAGGGAACTAACTATGGCTACACCTTC.

V is TRBV30 and J is TRBJ1-1; D is ambiguous. The CDR3 runs 13 residues. Trimming pared 0 bases from V and 4 bases from J, leaving 9 bases between. Germline assignment: CDR1 GTSNPN and CDR2 SVGIG (reference sequence). The CDR3 loop is CAWSVLKSTEAFF. CDR3 coding DNA: TGTGCCTGGAGTGTACTTAAGAGCACTGAAGCTTTCTTT.

V and J are TRBV27 and TRBJ2-5; a possible D gene is TRBD2 (6 bases). The CDR3 consists of 15 residues. V dropped 5 bases and J dropped 5 bases, with 18 bases sitting between them. Germline V gene lookup returns CDR1 MNHEY and CDR2 SMNVEV (reference sequence). The CDR3 coding sequence is TGTGCCAGCAGTCTTGGACTGGCGGGGCCCGAGACCCAGTACTTC. Protein product: CASSLGLAGPETQYF.

The CDR3 here is CASYPGTVNTEAFF. CDR3 nucleotide sequence: TGTGCTAGCTACCCCGGGACAGTTAACACTGAAGCTTTCTTT. The chain employs TRBV12-5 and TRBJ1-1, with 7 bases fitting TRBD1. The CDR3 consists of 14 residues. V shed 9 bases, J shed 2 bases, and the junction held 9 bases outside the gene matches. Germline loops: CDR1 LGHNT, CDR2 FRNRAP.

V usage is TRBV7-9 and J usage is TRBJ1-1, with TRBD1 matching over 11 bases. Germline CDR1 and CDR2: SEHNR and FQNEAQ (reference sequence). The V and J ends lost 5 bases and 4 bases, in that order; junction bases with no gene match: 6. The CDR3 loop spans 15 amino acids. CDR3 region: CASSLSGTGGTEAFF. DNA for the CDR3: TGTGCCAGCAGCCTCTCCGGGACAGGGGGCACTGAAGCTTTCTTT.

DNA of the CDR3: TGCAGTGCTAGCAACAAAGAGACCCAGTACTTC. Its protein is CSASNKETQYF. This chain uses TRBV20-1 with TRBJ2-5; D uncertain. Trimming left V 3 bases short and J 3 bases short, with 5 bases between. Germline CDR1 DFQATT, CDR2 SNEGSKA (reference sequence). The CDR3 totals 11 residues.

The J gene is TRBJ1-2, the V gene TRBV13, with D unclear. The CDR3 loop spans 14 amino acids. Trimming stripped 7 bases from V and 8 bases from J, with 20 bases between. The germline CDR1 and CDR2 sequences are PRHDT and FYEKMQ (reference sequence). CDR3 DNA sequence: TGTGCCAGCAACAAGAGAGACACTGGGAGAGGCTACACCTTC. Its translation: CASNKRDTGRGYTF.

The chain recombines TRBV30 with TRBJ1-1, with 7 bases aligning to TRBD1. V trimming: 2 bases; J trimming: 6 bases; junction bases outside the gene matches: 6. The CDR3 sequence is 13 residues long. Per germline, CDR1 GTSNPN and CDR2 SVGIG (reference sequence). CDR3 coding DNA: TGTGCCTGGAGTAAGGCGCAGGGGGCTGAAGCTTTCTTT. This translates into CAWSKAQGAEAFF. Full variable domain (remainder filled in from reference TRBV30 and TRBJ1-1): SQTIHQWPATLVQPVGSPLSLECTVEGTSNPNLYWYRQAAGRGLQLLFYSVGIGQISSEVPQNLSASRPQDRQFILSSKKLLLSDSGFYLCAWSKAQGAEAFFGQGTRLTVV.

The rearrangement joins TRBV7-8 to TRBJ1-2; D is undetermined. The V end was cut by 5 bases, the J end by 4 bases, with 11 bases between. The germline V gene encodes CDR1 SGHVS and CDR2 FQNEAQ. The CDR3 is 13 amino acids. CDR3 in DNA: TGTGCCAGCAGCCCGGAGACGGTCTATGGCTACACCTTC. This sequence encodes CASSPETVYGYTF.

V and J are TRBV14 and TRBJ2-7, with TRBD1 identical over 9 bases. After removal of 5 bases from V and 2 bases from J, the junction contained 7 bases not matched to a gene. The CDR3 has 15 residues. Germline V CDR1 and CDR2: SGHDN, FVKESK. CDR3 loop: CASSFRTGVTYEQYF. The DNA of the CDR3 is TGTGCCAGCAGCTTTAGGACAGGGGTCACCTACGAGCAGTACTTC.

The V gene is TRBV24-1, the J gene TRBJ2-1, with D perhaps matching TRBD1 (5 bases). Germline CDR1 reads KGHDR; CDR2 reads SFDVKD. The CDR3 totals 15 residues. V was clipped by 3 bases and J by 5 bases, with 13 bases between them. This chain's CDR3 is CATSDLLDRNNEQFF. The CDR3, as DNA: TGTGCCACCAGTGATCTCTTAGACAGAAACAATGAGCAGTTCTTC.

This chain joins TRBV4-2 and TRBJ2-6, with TRBD1 matching 7 bases. CDR1 and CDR2 (germline): LGHNA, YNFKEQ. Trimming cost V 3 bases and J 0 bases; bases outside gene matches: 14. The CDR3 is made up of 20 amino acids. CDR3: CASSQAGPGQVVSGANVLTF. CDR3 coding DNA: TGTGCCAGCAGCCAGGCTGGCCCCGGACAGGTCGTCTCTGGGGCCAACGTCCTGACTTTC.

This rearrangement joins TRBV6-1 to TRBJ2-1, with 9 bases identical to TRBD2. Germline CDR1 MNHNS, CDR2 SASEGT. J was trimmed by 8 bases and V by 1 base; bases with no gene match: 6. The CDR3 totals 15 residues. The CDR3 sequence is CASSEVRAGGDEQFF. The CDR3 DNA is TGTGCCAGCAGTGAAGTCCGAGCGGGGGGTGATGAGCAGTTCTTC.

This clone came up a few times. This sequence joins TRBV4-3 and TRBJ2-1; TRBD2 matches 7 bases. V shed 0 bases and J 1 base; nucleotides not matched to a gene: 6. This CDR3 spans 17 amino acids. Germline V CDR1 and CDR2: LGHNA, YSLEER. The CDR3 spells CASSQDRPSGSYNEQFF. The DNA of the CDR3 is TGCGCCAGCAGCCAAGATAGGCCTAGCGGATCCTACAATGAGCAGTTCTTC.

This chain links TRBV6-5 with TRBJ1-3; 8 bases map to TRBD1. This CDR3 is 14 amino acids long. Germline CDR1 is MNHEY and CDR2 is SVGAGI. V shed 6 bases and J 7 bases; nucleotides not matched to a gene: 8. The CDR3 loop reads CASSPGQGFNTIYF. DNA for the CDR3: TGTGCCAGCAGCCCCGGACAGGGCTTTAACACCATATATTTT.